The clone carrying this T cell receptor (beta chain) was recorded a few times. The antigen remains unidentified. Other DNA variants within this sample encode the same CDR3. The entry originates in a study of cytomegalovirus exposure and HLA in healthy donors. Study-wide results and limits: Rare TCR sequences dominated, though some public TCRs recurred in many donors. Later analysis placed DRB1 highest and HLA-C lowest in TCR association rates, which differed by HLA locus. CMV serostatus was the sole immune exposure information available.

The PCR ran on 60 Vbeta and 13 Jbeta primers. TCRdb keeps only in-frame clones here, not all; method: immunoSEQ multiplex PCR. In the table there are about 150,000 clones, 65% to 80% of which are singletons. V lost 3 bases and J lost 4, with 9 bases in between. In germline, CDR1 is SGHVS, CDR2 FQNEAQ. The CDR3 extends over 13 amino acids. The origin of this receptor is a woman in her 40s in good health and CMV-seronegative. V gene TRBV7-8 combines with J gene TRBJ1-1; perhaps TRBD1 as D (5 bases). The sample was PBMCs. This chain's CDR3 is CASSLGRATEAFF. CDR3 in DNA: TGTGCCAGCAGCTTGGGCAGGGCCACTGAAGCTTTCTTT.